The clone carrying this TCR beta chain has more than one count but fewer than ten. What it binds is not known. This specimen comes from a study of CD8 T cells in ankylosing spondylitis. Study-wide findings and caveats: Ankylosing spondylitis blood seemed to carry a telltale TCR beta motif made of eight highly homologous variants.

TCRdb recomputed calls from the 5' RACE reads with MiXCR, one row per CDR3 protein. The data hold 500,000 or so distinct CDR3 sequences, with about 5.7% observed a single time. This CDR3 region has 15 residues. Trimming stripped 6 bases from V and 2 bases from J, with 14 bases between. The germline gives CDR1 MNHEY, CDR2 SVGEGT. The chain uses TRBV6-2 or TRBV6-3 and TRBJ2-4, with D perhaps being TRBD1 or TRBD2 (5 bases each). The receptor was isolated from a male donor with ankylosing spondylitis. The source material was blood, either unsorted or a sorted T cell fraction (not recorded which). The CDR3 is CASSPRDPTKNIQYF. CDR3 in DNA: TGTGCCAGCAGCCCCCGGGACCCAACCAAAAACATTCAGTACTTC.